The 30 T cell receptor beta chains in this list originate from one sample, sequenced in a study of CD8 T cells in ankylosing spondylitis. Using its own MiXCR run on the 5' RACE reads, TCRdb lists one record per CDR3 protein. Of about 360,000 distinct CDR3 sequences in the sample, around 15% are singletons; the top ten hold about 1%. Sequencing was performed on blood, either unsorted or a sorted T cell fraction (not recorded which). The receptors were gathered from a male donor with ankylosing spondylitis or in good health (not recorded which).

This clonotype was counted at least ten times. The rearrangement uses TRBV5-1 and TRBJ2-5, with D tentatively TRBD2 (7 bases). Germline CDR1 SGHRS, CDR2 YFSETQ. CDR3 size: 14 residues. V lost 3 bases to trimming and J lost 3 bases, with 12 bases between them. CDR3 DNA sequence: TGCGCCAGCAGCTCCCCGGGGGGCGAAGAGACCCAGTACTTC. Encoded protein: CASSSPGGEETQYF.

This clonotype was detected only a few times. J is TRBJ2-7 and V is TRBV12-3 or TRBV12-4, with 12 bases fitting TRBD1. The CDR3 length is 18 residues. V dropped 5 bases and J dropped 4; count of bases not matched to a gene: 15. The CDR3 here is CASSPPVYSGQGAYEQYF. CDR3 sequence (DNA): TGTGCCAGCAGTCCTCCAGTTTACTCGGGACAGGGGGCTTACGAGCAGTACTTC.

The chain combines TRBV5-6 with TRBJ2-3, with D perhaps TRBD2 (6 bases). The germline V gene encodes CDR1 SGHDT and CDR2 YYEEEE. This CDR3 has 15 amino acids. Between the trimmed V and J ends, which lost 1 base and 2 bases, there was a span of 11 bases. The CDR3 sequence: CASSLPPGLTDTQYF. CDR3 nucleotide sequence: TGTGCCAGCAGCTTGCCGCCGGGACTCACAGATACGCAGTATTTT.

This clonotype was detected many times. Written as DNA, the CDR3 is TGTGCCATCGGAGGACAGAACAAAAACATTCAGTACTTC. It encodes CAIGGQNKNIQYF. The J gene is TRBJ2-4, the V gene TRBV10-3; a weak D match, TRBD1 (6 bases). CDR3 length equals 13 residues. Between the trimmed V and J ends, which lost 8 bases and 3 bases, there was a span of 11 bases. Germline loops: CDR1 ENHRY, CDR2 SYGVKD.

The CDR3: CASRPVAGDQYNEQFF. For the CDR3, the DNA is TGTGCCAGCAGACCCGTAGCGGGGGACCAATACAATGAGCAGTTCTTC. The genes are TRBV6-2 or TRBV6-3 and TRBJ2-1; 9 bases match TRBD2. The CDR3 totals 16 residues. With V trimmed by 6 bases and J by 4 bases, 10 bases remained unmatched. Germline loops: CDR1 MNHEY, CDR2 SVGEGT.

In nucleotides, the CDR3 is TGCGCCAGCAGCCAACTGGGAGCCACAGATACGCAGTATTTT. Its protein product is CASSQLGATDTQYF. The rearrangement links TRBV4-1 to TRBJ2-3; tentative D call: TRBD2 (5 bases). Germline-derived CDR1 and CDR2 are MGHRA and YSYEKL. Trimming took 2 bases from V and 2 from J, leaving 8 bases between them. The CDR3 length is 14 residues.

The rearrangement joins TRBV9 to TRBJ1-2; D call uncertain. Germline V gene data show CDR1 as SGDLS and CDR2 as YYNGEE. The CDR3 loop spans 13 amino acids. V gave up 0 bases and J gave up 7 bases, with 10 bases separating them. CDR3 DNA: TGTGCCAGCAGCGTAGATGAGCTAACTGGCTACACCTTC. Translating gives CASSVDELTGYTF.

In this sample, this clonotype turned up a few times. This chain uses TRBV4-2 with TRBJ1-3, with 7 bases identical to TRBD1. Germline V gene sequence: CDR1 LGHNA, CDR2 YNFKEQ. Trimming cost V 4 bases and J 0 bases; bases outside gene matches: 9. The length of the CDR3 is 17 residues. Here the CDR3 reads CASSRDTGVPSGNTIYF. The CDR3, as DNA: TGTGCCAGCAGCCGAGACACAGGGGTTCCCTCTGGAAACACCATATATTTT.

This chain uses TRBV29-1 with TRBJ2-6, with D unclear. There are 12 residues in the CDR3. CDR1 and CDR2 from the germline V gene are SQVTM and ANQGSEA. With 5 bases removed from V and 4 bases from J, the gap between germline ends came to 6 bases. The CDR3 is CSVSPGANVLTF. The CDR3 bases are TGCAGCGTTTCACCCGGGGCCAACGTCCTGACTTTC.

The chain joins TRBV9 to TRBJ2-2; 8 bases align to TRBD2. CDR1 is SGDLS, CDR2 YYNGEE, per germline. The CDR3 runs 16 residues. The trim removed 1 base at V and 1 base at J, leaving 3 bases unmatched. The CDR3 coding sequence is TGTGCCAGCAGCGTATCCACTAGCGGGAACACCGGGGAGCTGTTTTTT. Translated: CASSVSTSGNTGELFF.

This clonotype occurred a few times. The chain couples TRBV5-1 to TRBJ1-2; D is unresolved. V gave up 4 bases and J gave up 5 bases, with 12 bases separating them. The germline V gene has CDR1 SGHRS and CDR2 YFSETQ. This CDR3 contains 13 residues. The CDR3 DNA follows: TGCGCCAGCAGCCCGGACGGAGAATATGGCTACACCTTC. Encoded protein: CASSPDGEYGYTF.

This clonotype showed up just a few times. The CDR3 is CASSPPENRGQETQYF. For the CDR3, the DNA is TGTGCCAGCTCACCACCGGAGAACAGGGGCCAAGAGACCCAGTACTTC. The chain combines TRBV18 with TRBJ2-5, with TRBD1 matching 7 bases. There are 16 residues in the CDR3. The J segment lost 1 base and the V segment lost 0 bases, leaving 5 bases of the junction unmatched. CDR1 is KGHSH and CDR2 is LQKENI in the germline V gene.

This clonotype came up a few times. The chain combines TRBV4-1 with TRBJ2-3, with a possible D match to TRBD1 (5 bases). The CDR3 is 13 amino acids. V was pared by 4 bases and J by 6 bases, with 11 bases between. Germline CDR1 MGHRA, CDR2 YSYEKL. In DNA form, the CDR3 reads TGCGCCAGCAGCCCCAACCACAGGGATACGCAGTATTTT. It specifies CASSPNHRDTQYF.

This clonotype was detected many times. The chain combines TRBV5-1 with TRBJ1-1, with a weak D call TRBD1 (6 bases). Germline assignment: CDR1 SGHRS and CDR2 YFSETQ. The CDR3 has 15 residues. The V gene lost 0 bases and the J gene lost 3 bases, with 12 bases spanning the gap. The CDR3 sequence is CASSLAGGAHTEAFF. As DNA, the CDR3 is TGCGCCAGCAGCTTGGCCGGGGGGGCGCACACTGAAGCTTTCTTT.

The chain employs TRBV7-2 and TRBJ2-2, with D possibly matching TRBD1 (6 bases). The V and J ends lost 5 bases and 4 bases respectively, with 11 bases between them. The CDR3 covers 14 residues. Germline V CDR1 and CDR2: SGHTA, FQGNSA. In DNA form, the CDR3 reads TGTGCCAGCAGCAGGGGACACCTCACCGGGGAGCTGTTTTTT. It specifies CASSRGHLTGELFF.

This clonotype was recorded a few times. The V call is TRBV5-1, the J call TRBJ1-2, with D possibly being TRBD1 (5 bases). V lost 0 bases, J lost 0 bases, and 9 bases lay in between. CDR1 is SGHRS, CDR2 YFSETQ, per germline. CDR3 length: 15 amino acids. This CDR3 is CASSLDQGTNYGYTF. The CDR3 DNA reads TGCGCCAGCAGCTTGGACCAGGGAACTAACTATGGCTACACCTTC.

This clonotype was detected a few times. The chain couples TRBV9 to TRBJ1-2; TRBD1 agrees at 10 bases. The germline CDR1 and CDR2 sequences are SGDLS and YYNGEE. Germline trimming cut 4 bases from V and 8 bases from J; bases unmatched to any gene: 8. CDR3 length: 14 amino acids. The CDR3 sequence is CASSSPGQGYGYTF. CDR3 nucleotides: TGTGCCAGCAGCTCTCCGGGACAGGGGTACGGCTACACCTTC. The complete variable domain, with remaining parts taken from reference TRBV9 and TRBJ1-2, reads DSGVTQTPKHLITATGQRVTLRCSPRSGDLSVYWYQQSLDQGLQFLIQYYNGEERAKGNILERFSAQQFPDLHSELNLSSLELGDSALYFCASSSPGQGYGYTFGSGTRLTVV.

In its sample, this clonotype was seen a few times. The J gene is TRBJ2-3, the V gene TRBV20-1, with 7 bases identical to TRBD2. With V trimmed by 1 base and J by 2 bases, 6 bases remained unmatched. The CDR3 covers 15 residues. The germline V gene has CDR1 DFQATT and CDR2 SNEGSKA (reference sequence). CDR3 residues: CSARAERGNTDTQYF. The CDR3 nucleotides read TGCAGTGCTAGAGCTGAGCGGGGAAACACAGATACGCAGTATTTT.

This clonotype was detected only a few times. The rearrangement joins TRBV29-1 to TRBJ1-1; the D is unclear. Trimming stripped 0 bases from V and 7 bases from J, with 9 bases between. This CDR3 region has 12 residues. Germline V CDR1 and CDR2: SQVTM, ANQGSEA. The CDR3 region is CSVEDLWSEAFF. CDR3 in DNA: TGCAGCGTTGAAGATCTTTGGAGTGAAGCTTTCTTT. Filled out from reference TRBV29-1 and TRBJ1-1, the complete variable domain reads SAVISQKPSRDICQRGTSLTIQCQVDSQVTMMFWYRQQPGQSLTLIATANQGSEATYESGFVIDKFPISRPNLTFSTLTVSNMSPEDSSIYLCSVEDLWSEAFFGQGTRLTVV.

The gene calls are TRBV7-2 and TRBJ2-2, with 9 bases aligning to TRBD2. The CDR3 totals 16 residues. Germline trimming cut 4 bases from V and 6 bases from J; bases unmatched to any gene: 9. Germline V CDR1 and CDR2: SGHTA, FQGNSA. For the CDR3, the DNA is TGTGCCAGCAGCTATACATTAGCGGGAGTCCCCGGGGAGCTGTTTTTT. Translated: CASSYTLAGVPGELFF.

The rearrangement uses TRBV12-3 or TRBV12-4 and TRBJ1-1; D remains ambiguous. This CDR3 spans 14 amino acids. Trimming left V 6 bases short and J 0 bases short, with 11 bases between. In DNA, the CDR3 is TGTGCCAGCAGCCTTTCGATTCTGAACACTGAAGCTTTCTTT. Its protein is CASSLSILNTEAFF.

This clonotype was seen only a few times. The genes are TRBV4-1 and TRBJ1-2; TRBD1 is a possible D gene (5 bases). The CDR3 has 13 residues. The V gene's germline CDR1 is MGHRA and CDR2 YSYEKL. The V gene lost 0 bases and the J gene lost 8 bases, with 10 bases spanning the gap. CDR3 protein: CASSQEQARGYTF. CDR3 sequence (DNA): TGCGCCAGCAGCCAAGAACAGGCCCGGGGCTACACCTTC.

This clonotype has a single count. The chain has TRBV7-2 and TRBJ2-7; TRBD1 or TRBD2 may be the D gene (5 bases each). Per the germline V gene, CDR1 is SGHTA and CDR2 is FQGNSA. The germline V and J ends were trimmed by 6 bases and 5 bases, with 23 bases remaining between them. The CDR3 totals 16 residues. CDR3 residues: CASSPPRVRGRNEQYF. DNA of the CDR3: TGTGCCAGCAGTCCACCGAGGGTAAGGGGCAGGAACGAGCAGTACTTC.

The table lists this clonotype with a few counts. The chain couples TRBV3-1 to TRBJ2-3; D unclear. V lost 4 bases to trimming and J lost 4 bases, with 12 bases between them. CDR1 is LGHDT, CDR2 YNNKEL, per germline (reference sequence). CDR3 length: 14 residues. In DNA, the CDR3 is TGTGCCAGCAGCCTGGGGATAACTCCAGATACGCAGTATTTT. It translates to CASSLGITPDTQYF.

About this clonotype: One end of the junction does not line up with germline, which may come from a read error. V is TRBV18 and J is TRBJ2-7, with 9 bases matching TRBD1. Per the germline V gene, CDR1 is KGHSH and CDR2 is LQKENI. The CDR3 is 14 amino acids. The CDR3 bases are TGTGCCATCTCACCGGGACAGGGAGGCTACGAGCAGTACTTC. Translated: CAISPGQGGYEQYF.

This sequence joins TRBV29-1 and TRBJ2-3; TRBD1 might be the D (5 bases). The CDR3 is made up of 14 amino acids. Trimming pared 4 bases from V and 2 bases from J, leaving 13 bases between. Germline values: CDR1 SQVTM, CDR2 ANQGSEA. The CDR3 bases are TGCAGCGTTGTTCTGGCAGGGAACACAGATACGCAGTATTTT. Its protein is CSVVLAGNTDTQYF.

Only a few counts were recorded for this clonotype. The J gene is TRBJ2-2, the V gene TRBV11-1, with D perhaps being TRBD1 or TRBD2 (6 bases each). The ends were cut back, 10 bases at V and 3 bases at J, with 12 bases in the middle. This CDR3 spans 13 amino acids. Per germline, CDR1 SGHAT and CDR2 FQDESV (reference sequence). The CDR3 nucleotides are TGTGCCACAAGAGGGGGGCACACCGGGGAGCTGTTTTTT. This codes for CATRGGHTGELFF.

The sample holds a few counts of this clonotype. The V and J genes are TRBV5-1 and TRBJ2-7; 9 bases are a match to TRBD1. Germline values: CDR1 SGHRS, CDR2 YFSETQ. This CDR3 is built from 14 residues. V dropped 3 bases and J dropped 2; count of bases not matched to a gene: 3. CDR3 loop: CASSSGTGTYEQYF. The DNA for the CDR3 is TGCGCCAGCAGCTCCGGGACAGGGACCTACGAGCAGTACTTC.

The V gene is TRBV12-3 or TRBV12-4, the J gene TRBJ2-5, with no clear D. The CDR3 sequence is 15 residues long. Trimming pared 3 bases from V and 3 bases from J, leaving 14 bases between. CDR3 sequence: CASSFRALRKETQYF. CDR3 nucleotides: TGTGCCAGCAGTTTTAGGGCCCTGCGAAAAGAGACCCAGTACTTC.

Regarding this clonotype: This may be a read error: a much more frequent sequence differs by one nucleotide. The V and J genes are TRBV12-3 or TRBV12-4 and TRBJ2-1; 11 positions match TRBD2. The CDR3 is made up of 14 amino acids. Trimming took 8 bases from V and 9 from J; bases not matched to a gene: 9. The CDR3 sequence: CASGLLAGDSEQFF. The CDR3 DNA reads as TGTGCCAGCGGGTTACTAGCGGGAGATAGTGAGCAGTTCTTC.